This TCR beta chain was captured in a study of T cell repertoires in cytomegalovirus infection. Study overall: Based on public TCR beta signatures, there were indications of CMV infection and of a matching HLA type.

CDR3 length equals 14 residues. Trimming cost V 5 bases and J 3 bases, with 12 bases left between them. From germline, CDR1 is SGHNT and CDR2 YYREEE (reference sequence). TCRdb independently ran MiXCR on the reads; one entry per CDR3 protein. This sample has over 100,000 distinct CDR3 sequences, with about 15% found just once. Study-wide results and caveats: Totalled public TCR beta family frequency picked out people who carried CMV plus the relevant HLA. Across the ex vivo response, the dominant clonotypes were HLA-C-restricted CMV-specific TCR beta clonotypes.

This clonotype turned up a few times. The antigen remains unidentified. The V call is TRBV5-4, the J call TRBJ1-5; weak D call: TRBD1 (5 bases). This sequence was found in a human donor in good health (CMV status not recorded). Some clones in this sample may be carry-over from other donors' samples. The sequencing sample was made of PBMCs. The CDR3, as DNA: TGTGCCAGCAGTCAGGAAGGGGTCAATCAGCCCCAGCATTTT. Protein product: CASSQEGVNQPQHF.